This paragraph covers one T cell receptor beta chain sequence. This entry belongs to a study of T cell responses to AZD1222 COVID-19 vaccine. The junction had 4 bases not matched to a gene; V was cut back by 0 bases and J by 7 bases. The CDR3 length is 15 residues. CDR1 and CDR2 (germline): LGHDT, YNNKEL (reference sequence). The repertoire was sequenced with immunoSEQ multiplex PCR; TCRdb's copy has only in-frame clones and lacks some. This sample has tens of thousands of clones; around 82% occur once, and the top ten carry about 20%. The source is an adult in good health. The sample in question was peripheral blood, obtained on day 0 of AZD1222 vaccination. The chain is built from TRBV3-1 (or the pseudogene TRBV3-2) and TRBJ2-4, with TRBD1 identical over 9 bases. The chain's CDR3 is CASSQDLGTGNIQYF. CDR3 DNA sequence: TGTGCCAGCAGCCAAGACCTGGGGACAGGGAACATTCAGTACTTC.